This is a list of T cell receptor beta chains from one sample in a study of T-cell reconstitution after alpha-beta-depleted transplantation in children. TCRdb independently ran MiXCR on the PCR reads; one entry per CDR3 protein. The sample shows almost 600,000 distinct CDR3 sequences, 25% to 30% of them seen only once. This sample comprised PBMCs, obtained before TCRalphabeta/CD19-depleted stem cell transplant. The receptor set was obtained from a boy younger than two with Wiskott-Aldrich syndrome, due to receive a stem cell transplant. Each CDR3 is given with its conserved first and last residue. The order of the fields is clone size, V gene, D gene, J gene, CDR3 DNA, CDR3 protein. A D gene is named only where the DNA matches it firmly. Some rows mark clone size as missing; the rest say once, few, many or name a class of expanded clone.

>-|TRBV7-6|-|TRBJ1-6
TGTGCCAGCAGCTTATCCCCAACGACAGACCAACCCCTCCACTTT
CASSLSPTTDQPLHF
>-|TRBV28|TRBD2|TRBJ2-1
TGTGCCAGCAGTTCACCCAGACTAGCGGGAGTAAACAATGAGCAGTTCTTC
CASSSPRLAGVNNEQFF
>-|TRBV5-1|-|TRBJ1-4
TGCGCCAGCAGGCAGGGTGGGGATGAAAAACTGTTTTTT
CASRQGGDEKLFF
>-|TRBV12-3/TRBV12-4|TRBD2|TRBJ2-7
TGTGCCAGCAGTGCCAGCGGGAGTCTCTTCGAGCAGTACTTC
CASSASGSLFEQYF
>-|TRBV27|TRBD2|TRBJ2-7
TGTGCCAGCAGTGCGCAGAGGCTAGCGGGAGAAGTGCAGTACTTC
CASSAQRLAGEVQYF
>-|TRBV7-9|-|TRBJ1-6
TGTGCCAGCCTTCGCGAGGACGGTTCACCCCTCCACTTT
CASLREDGSPLHF
>-|TRBV3-1|-|TRBJ1-1
TGTGCCAGCAGCCAAGGGGGCGGCTTGAACACTGAAGCTTTCTTT
CASSQGGGLNTEAFF
>-|TRBV20-1|-|TRBJ1-4
TGCAGTGGCGCGCGGGGGGAAGGATTTAATGAAAAACTGTTTTTT
CSGARGEGFNEKLFF
>few|TRBV4-1|TRBD1|TRBJ1-4
TGCGCCAGCAGCCAAGAGGGGACAGTAAATGAAAAACTGTTTTTT
CASSQEGTVNEKLFF
>many|TRBV18|-|TRBJ2-5
TGTGCCAGCTCACCACTGGGACAAGAGACCCAGTACTTC
CASSPLGQETQYF
>many|TRBV7-2|-|TRBJ2-3
TGTGCCAGCAGCACTCGGACTAGCACAGATACGCAGTATTTT
CASSTRTSTDTQYF
>-|TRBV27|TRBD1|TRBJ2-1
TGTGCCACCAAAATACAATTGGACAGGGGCATCTACAATGAGCAGTTCTTC
CATKIQLDRGIYNEQFF
>few|TRBV20-1|-|TRBJ2-1
TGCAGTGCTAGGATCAGGGACATTGAGCAGTTCTTC
CSARIRDIEQFF
>few|TRBV5-6|TRBD2|TRBJ2-5
TGTGCCAGCAGCTTGGCCGCGTCTAGCGGGAGATGGTACCAAGAGACCCAGTACTTC
CASSLAASSGRWYQETQYF
>-|TRBV29-1|-|TRBJ2-5
TGCAGCGTAAGCGGGCAGTACCAAGAGACCCAGTACTTC
CSVSGQYQETQYF
>few|TRBV5-5|TRBD2|TRBJ2-7
TGTGCCAGCAGCGTTCCTTCCGGGACTAGCGGTCCCTACGAGCAGTACTTC
CASSVPSGTSGPYEQYF
>-|TRBV5-1|-|TRBJ2-3
TGCGCCAGCAGCTTGGGACCCCGGGTTGATACGCAGTATTTT
CASSLGPRVDTQYF
>-|TRBV2|-|TRBJ1-2
TGTGCCAGCAGTGTCCTGCCCGGGGGCGGGTATGGCTACACCTTC
CASSVLPGGGYGYTF
>-|TRBV12-3/TRBV12-4|-|TRBJ1-5
TGTGCCAGCAGTTTAAGAGGGAGTGTCGACTACAATCAGCCCCAGCATTTT
CASSLRGSVDYNQPQHF
>-|TRBV5-1|-|TRBJ2-3
TGCGCCAGCAGACGGACGGCTAGCACAGATACGCAGTATTTT
CASRRTASTDTQYF
>-|TRBV18|-|TRBJ2-7
TGTGCCAGCTCACCGCAACGAAGGAGCTCCTACGAGCAGTACTTC
CASSPQRRSSYEQYF
>-|TRBV20-1|-|TRBJ2-7
TGCAGTGCCCGGGAGCTGGGCTCCTACGAGCAGTACTTC
CSARELGSYEQYF
>few|TRBV15|-|TRBJ1-4
TGTGCCACCAGCAGAGTACAGGGTCGGGAAAAACTGTTTTTT
CATSRVQGREKLFF
>few|TRBV4-2|-|TRBJ2-1
TGTGCCAGCAGCCAAGATTGGCTAGCGAGCAATGAGCAGTTCTTC
CASSQDWLASNEQFF
>few|TRBV12-3/TRBV12-4|-|TRBJ2-1
TGTGCCAGCAGTTTAAGGCGGGGAGCCTACAATGAGCAGTTCTTC
CASSLRRGAYNEQFF
>few|TRBV12-3/TRBV12-4|-|TRBJ1-3
TGTGCCAGCAGTTTAGACATGGTGAGAAACACCATATATTTT
CASSLDMVRNTIYF
>-|TRBV12-3/TRBV12-4|TRBD2|TRBJ2-1
TGTGCCAGCAGTCCGGGACTAGGACGTAATGAGCAGTTCTTC
CASSPGLGRNEQFF
>-|TRBV5-1|-|TRBJ1-1
TGCGCCAGCAGCTTGTTGGGATTCACTGAAGCTTTCTTT
CASSLLGFTEAFF
>few|TRBV20-1|-|TRBJ2-7
TGCAGTGCTAGAGATGCCCTTTCCTACGAGCAGTACTTC
CSARDALSYEQYF
>-|TRBV20-1|-|TRBJ2-4
TGCAGTGCTAACCCACAGCGGCGGGCGAACATTCAGTACTTC
CSANPQRRANIQYF
>few|TRBV4-2|-|TRBJ2-7
TGTGCCAGCAGCTCCCTGGCGAACGACGAGCAGTACTTC
CASSSLANDEQYF
>-|TRBV3-1|-|TRBJ2-4
TGTGCCATCAGTTTATACGGACTATCCAATCTAGCCAAAAACATTCAGTACTTC
CAISLYGLSNLAKNIQYF
>-|TRBV20-1|TRBD2|TRBJ2-5
TGCAGTGCTAGAGTTTGGGGACTAGCGGGACAAGAGACCCAGTACTTC
CSARVWGLAGQETQYF
>-|TRBV7-2|-|TRBJ2-7
TGTGCCAGCAGCCAGACCTACTACGAGCAGTACTTC
CASSQTYYEQYF
>-|TRBV9|TRBD2|TRBJ2-2
TGTGCCAGCAGCGGAGGCCGACTAGCGGGCACCGGGGAGCTGTTTTTT
CASSGGRLAGTGELFF
>-|TRBV11-2|-|TRBJ2-1
TGTGCCAGCAGGGCCCCGGGACGGTCCTACAATGAGCAGTTCTTC
CASRAPGRSYNEQFF
>-|TRBV5-1|TRBD2|TRBJ2-1
TGCGCCAGCAGCATACCGGGACTAGCGGGAGGTGAGCAGTTCTTC
CASSIPGLAGGEQFF
>few|TRBV10-3|TRBD1|TRBJ2-5
TGTGCCAGCACCCCTAGGACAGGCCAAGAGACCCAGTACTTC
CASTPRTGQETQYF
>-|TRBV27|TRBD1|TRBJ2-7
TGTGCCAGCAGTTCTAGGACAGGACCCTACGAGCAGTACTTC
CASSSRTGPYEQYF
>-|TRBV15|TRBD2|TRBJ2-2
TGTGCCACCAGCAGAGGACTAGCGGGAGAGACCGGGGAGCTGTTTTTT
CATSRGLAGETGELFF
>few|TRBV20-1|TRBD2|TRBJ2-7
TGCAGTGCTAGAGAAGCGGGAGGGCCCTACGAGCAGTACTTC
CSAREAGGPYEQYF
>-|TRBV4-2|-|TRBJ2-2
TGTGCCAGCAGCCAAGACAGTTCTTGGAACACCGGGGAGCTGTTTTTT
CASSQDSSWNTGELFF
>-|TRBV12-3/TRBV12-4|TRBD1|TRBJ2-7
TGTGCCAGCAGCCAGACAGGGGGCGGCGAGCAGTACTTC
CASSQTGGGEQYF
>-|TRBV21-1|-|TRBJ2-1
TGTGCCAGCAGCCGACTAGCGGAGTCCTACAATGAGCAGTTCTTC
CASSRLAESYNEQFF